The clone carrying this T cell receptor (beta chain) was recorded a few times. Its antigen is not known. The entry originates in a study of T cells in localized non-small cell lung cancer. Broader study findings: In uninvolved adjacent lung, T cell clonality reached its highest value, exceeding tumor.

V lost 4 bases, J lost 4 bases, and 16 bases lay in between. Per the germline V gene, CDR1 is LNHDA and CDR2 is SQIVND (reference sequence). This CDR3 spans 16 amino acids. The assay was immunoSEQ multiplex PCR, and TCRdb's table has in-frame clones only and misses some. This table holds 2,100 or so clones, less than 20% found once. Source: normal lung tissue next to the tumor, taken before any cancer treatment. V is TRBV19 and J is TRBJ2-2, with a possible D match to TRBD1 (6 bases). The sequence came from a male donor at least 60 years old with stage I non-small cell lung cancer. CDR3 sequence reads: CASSRGLGIGTGELFF. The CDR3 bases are TGTGCCAGTAGTAGGGGGCTAGGGATCGGCACCGGGGAGCTGTTTTTT.